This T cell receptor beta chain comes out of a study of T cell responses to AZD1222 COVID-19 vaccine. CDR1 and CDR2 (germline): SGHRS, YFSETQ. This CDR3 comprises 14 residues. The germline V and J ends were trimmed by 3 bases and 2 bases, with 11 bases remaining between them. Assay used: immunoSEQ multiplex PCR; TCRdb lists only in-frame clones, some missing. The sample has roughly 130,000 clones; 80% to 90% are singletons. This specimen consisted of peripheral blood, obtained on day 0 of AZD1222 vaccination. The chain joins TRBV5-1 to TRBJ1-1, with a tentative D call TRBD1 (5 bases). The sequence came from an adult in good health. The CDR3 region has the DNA TGCGCCAGCAGCTCGGGACCGTCAAACACTGAAGCTTTCTTT. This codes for CASSSGPSNTEAFF.